Each of the 16 T cell receptor beta chains below was sequenced from the same sample in a study of Ad26.COV2.S vaccination and SARS-CoV-2 variants (dated by TCRdb to about 2021). Library creation used the immunoSEQ multiplex PCR assay. TCRdb took this table from immuneACCESS and kept in-frame rearrangements with V and J called. Such tables lack part of the clones; where checked against another copy, unresolved V genes explain under half of the gap, and the rest is unexplained. A total of some 320,000 clones appear in this sample, roughly 80% of them only once. Of the sample, roughly 2% is held by the ten largest clones. The sample's treatment or condition label, in plain terms: roughly 20 received Ad26.COV2.S at low or high dose, single or two shots; several received placebo; per-sample allocation not given. For vaccine and placebo recipients, the sequenced repertoires came from samples collected on day 63 after the first injection.

The specimen comprised peripheral blood, sampled in a trial of Ad26.COV2.S vaccine versus placebo. These receptors originate from a person between 18 and 59 years old who received the Ad26.COV2.S COVID-19 vaccine or a placebo.

V usage is TRBV7-7 and J usage is TRBJ2-5; 7 nucleotides agree with TRBD2. The CDR3 has 15 residues. V lost 1 base and J lost 2; bases outside the gene matches: 4. Per germline, CDR1 SSHAT and CDR2 FNYEAQ (reference sequence). CDR3 DNA: TGTGCCAGCAGCTTAGATCGGGGGGTTCAAGAGACCCAGTACTTC. Protein product: CASSLDRGVQETQYF. Full variable domain (missing parts from reference TRBV7-7 and TRBJ2-5): GAGVSQSPRYKVTKRGQDVTLRCDPISSHATLYWYQQALGQGPEFLTYFNYEAQPDKSGLPSDRFSAERPEGSISTLTIQRTEQRDSAMYRCASSLDRGVQETQYFGPGTRLLVL.

The CDR3: CAWTGRGRRDTQYF. The CDR3 bases are TGTGCCTGGACGGGCCGGGGCAGGAGGGATACGCAGTATTTT. The chain employs TRBV30 and TRBJ2-3, with D perhaps being TRBD1 or TRBD2 (5 bases each). The CDR3 consists of 14 residues. The V end was cut by 4 bases, the J end by 6 bases, with 17 bases between. Germline-derived CDR1 and CDR2 are GTSNPN and SVGIG (reference sequence).

The V gene is TRBV19, the J gene TRBJ1-1, with no clear D. The V gene's germline CDR1 is LNHDA and CDR2 SQIVND (reference sequence). The CDR3 is 15 residues long. The ends were cut back, 3 bases at V and 0 bases at J, with 11 bases in the middle. The CDR3 region is CASSIEVGMNTEAFF. DNA of the CDR3: TGTGCCAGTAGTATTGAGGTGGGAATGAACACTGAAGCTTTCTTT. Filled out from reference TRBV19 and TRBJ1-1, the complete variable domain reads DGGITQSPKYLFRKEGQNVTLSCEQNLNHDAMYWYRQDPGQGLRLIYYSQIVNDFQKGDIAEGYSVSREKKESFPLTVTSAQKNPTAFYLCASSIEVGMNTEAFFGQGTRLTVV.

The gene calls are TRBV5-1 and TRBJ2-1; D gene uncertain. V gave up 4 bases and J gave up 3 bases, with 14 bases separating them. Germline lookup yields CDR1 SGHRS and CDR2 YFSETQ. The CDR3 consists of 15 residues. In DNA form, the CDR3 reads TGCGCCAGCAGCCCCCTAATCGACAACTACAATGAGCAGTTCTTC. It specifies CASSPLIDNYNEQFF.

The sample holds one count of this clone. The rearrangement uses TRBV7-9 and TRBJ2-5, with D hard to call. This CDR3 is built from 12 residues. Germline assignment: CDR1 SEHNR and CDR2 FQNEAQ (reference sequence). Trimming removed 3 bases from V and 4 bases from J, with 6 bases in between. Here the CDR3 reads CASSLQGETQYF. Written as DNA, the CDR3 is TGTGCCAGCAGCTTGCAAGGAGAGACCCAGTACTTC.

The sample holds one count of this clone. The CDR3 protein is CASSLVGLAGGDDEQYF. The CDR3 DNA follows: TGTGCCAGCAGCTTAGTGGGACTAGCGGGGGGGGACGACGAGCAGTACTTC. This chain uses TRBV13 with TRBJ2-7, with TRBD2 matching 16 bases. The CDR3 extends over 17 amino acids. With V trimmed by 1 base and J by 5 bases, 5 bases remained unmatched. The germline CDR1 and CDR2 sequences are PRHDT and FYEKMQ (reference sequence).

The CDR3 region has the DNA TGCGCCAGCAGCTTGAATACCCCGGGACAGGGAGAAGGCTACACCTTC. Translation gives CASSLNTPGQGEGYTF. The genes are TRBV5-1 and TRBJ1-2, with 9 positions matching TRBD1. The V and J ends lost 1 base and 8 bases, in that order; junction bases with no gene match: 12. The germline CDR1 and CDR2 sequences are SGHRS and YFSETQ. The CDR3 has 16 residues.

Comment on this clone: Within the sample, other DNA sequences also encode this same CDR3. This rearrangement joins TRBV5-1 to TRBJ2-1; D remains ambiguous. V lost 0 bases and J lost 8, with 6 bases in between. The CDR3 runs to 12 residues. Germline CDR1 and CDR2: SGHRS and YFSETQ. The DNA of the CDR3 is TGCGCCAGCAGCTTGGTTAGGGATGAGCAGTTCTTC. Protein product: CASSLVRDEQFF.

The chain has TRBV7-3 and TRBJ2-1; 7 bases map to TRBD2. The CDR3 length is 13 residues. Germline trimming cut 4 bases from V and 8 bases from J; bases unmatched to any gene: 5. Germline assignment: CDR1 SGHTA and CDR2 FQGTGA. CDR3 in amino acids: CASSSSGGYEQFF. The CDR3 coding sequence is TGTGCCAGCAGCTCGTCGGGGGGATATGAGCAGTTCTTC. The full variable domain, rest sourced from reference TRBV7-3 and TRBJ2-1, is GAGVSQTPSNKVTEKGKYVELRCDPISGHTALYWYRQSLGQGPEFLIYFQGTGAADDSGLPNDRFFAVRPEGSVSTLKIQRTERGDSAVYLCASSSSGGYEQFFGPGTRLTVL.

As to this clone: Other DNA sequences within the sample encode an identical CDR3. The gene calls are TRBV4-1 and TRBJ1-2; TRBD1 might be the D (5 bases). There are 12 residues in the CDR3. CDR1 MGHRA and CDR2 YSYEKL come from the germline V gene. V shed 2 bases and J shed 4 bases, with 5 bases lying between them. CDR3 in amino acids: CASSQQGYGYTF. The CDR3 nucleotides read TGCGCCAGCAGCCAACAGGGCTATGGCTACACCTTC.

V and J are TRBV6-5 and TRBJ2-7; 7 bases are shared with TRBD2. The V and J ends lost 6 bases and 6 bases, in that order; junction bases with no gene match: 11. CDR1 and CDR2 from the germline V gene are MNHEY and SVGAGI. The CDR3 is 14 residues long. The CDR3: CASRGRRGDFEQYF. The CDR3 DNA reads as TGTGCCAGCAGGGGCCGTCGGGGGGACTTCGAGCAGTACTTC.

The chain has TRBV5-6 and TRBJ1-3; 8 bases are shared with TRBD1. This CDR3 spans 17 amino acids. Germline V CDR1 and CDR2: SGHDT, YYEEEE. V dropped 3 bases and J dropped 4; count of bases not matched to a gene: 12. The CDR3 nucleotides are TGTGCCAGCAGCTATATAGGCACGACAGGGGAAGGAAACACCATATATTTT. Encoded protein: CASSYIGTTGEGNTIYF.

The rearrangement uses TRBV6-5 and TRBJ1-2; 8 nucleotides line up with TRBD1. The germline V gene has CDR1 MNHEY and CDR2 SVGAGI. Losses at the gene ends were 7 bases for V and 8 bases for J; bases not matched to a gene: 12. This CDR3 comprises 14 residues. CDR3 coding DNA: TGTGCCAGCACCTATTCCCAGGGGGCGCGGGGCTACACCTTC. Protein: CASTYSQGARGYTF.

This chain's CDR3 is CASSTPGLAGGNTGELFF. CDR3 coding DNA: TGTGCCAGTAGTACCCCGGGACTAGCGGGGGGGAACACCGGGGAGCTGTTTTTT. The genes are TRBV19 and TRBJ2-2, with 15 nucleotides matching TRBD2. There are 18 residues in the CDR3. Germline V gene data show CDR1 as LNHDA and CDR2 as SQIVND (reference sequence). Trimming at V came to 4 bases and at J to 1 base, leaving 4 bases not matched to a gene.

The V and J genes are TRBV3-1 (or the pseudogene TRBV3-2) and TRBJ2-5, with 9 nucleotides matching TRBD2. Germline values: CDR1 LGHDT, CDR2 YNNKEL (reference sequence). The length of the CDR3 is 14 residues. V trimming: 1 base; J trimming: 10 bases; junction bases outside the gene matches: 7. The CDR3 region has the DNA TGTGCCAGCAGCCAAGGGCGATTAGCGGGGGACCAGTACTTC. It is translated as CASSQGRLAGDQYF.

The rearrangement joins TRBV5-5 to TRBJ1-1, with 9 bases fitting TRBD1. This CDR3 spans 15 amino acids. The germline CDR1 and CDR2 sequences are SGHKS and YYEKEE (reference sequence). The V and J ends lost 5 bases and 0 bases, in that order; junction bases with no gene match: 5. CDR3 amino acids: CASSLRTGVNTEAFF. For the CDR3, the DNA is TGTGCCAGCAGTCTACGGACAGGGGTGAACACTGAAGCTTTCTTT.